A selection of T cell receptor beta chains follows, all from one sample in a study of radiotherapy plus CTLA-4 blockade in lung cancer. TCRdb's copy holds only in-frame clones and misses some; the assay was immunoSEQ multiplex PCR. The profile shows some 49,000 clones, about 88% of them singletons. The sample in question was peripheral blood, obtained from a patient treated with radiotherapy plus ipilimumab. Receptors originate from a human donor with non-small cell lung cancer whose response to radiotherapy plus ipilimumab could not be evaluated. Each CDR3 is given without its conserved first and last residue. A D gene is named only where the DNA matches it firmly.

j_gene | len | v_gene | d_gene | CDR3aa
TRBJ1-5 | 14 | TRBV15 | . | ATSRDTSFSNQPQH
TRBJ2-7 | 11 | TRBV2 | TRBD1 | ASRGQGASEQY
TRBJ2-2 | 13 | TRBV28 | . | ASSNRRTGTGELF
TRBJ2-7 | 13 | TRBV2 | TRBD1 | ASKGEEDRGYEQY
TRBJ1-1 | 12 | TRBV19 | . | ASSIVWAGTEAF
TRBJ2-1 | 15 | TRBV4-3 | TRBD2 | ASSQLHSGSPYNEQF
TRBJ1-1 | 16 | TRBV19 | TRBD1 | ASSHSPGQGALNTEAF
TRBJ2-1 | 14 | TRBV15 | TRBD2 | ATSRGLAGGNNEQF
TRBJ2-1 | 16 | TRBV27 | TRBD2 | ASTSLGGRRKSYNEQF
TRBJ1-1 | 11 | TRBV28 | . | ASSLRGGTEAF
TRBJ2-7 | 12 | TRBV5-4 | . | ASSFEGGSYEQY
TRBJ2-5 | 10 | TRBV5-4 | . | ATQGLGETQY
TRBJ1-1 | 12 | TRBV27 | . | ASSLQYMNTEAF
TRBJ2-3 | 12 | TRBV7-2 | TRBD1 | ASSRTGSTDTQY
TRBJ1-1 | 12 | TRBV5-1 | . | ASSAGRQVNEAF
TRBJ1-4 | 11 | TRBV29-1 | . | SVSRGFGEKLF
TRBJ1-5 | 14 | TRBV19 | . | ASSTYRDKRNQPQH
TRBJ1-5 | 13 | TRBV19 | . | ASSISAVSNQPQH
TRBJ1-5 | 11 | TRBV5-5 | . | ASSPAPGQPQH
TRBJ2-5 | 12 | TRBV28 | . | ASSLMRAWETQY
TRBJ1-5 | 13 | TRBV28 | TRBD1 | ASSVGQGYRMSQH
TRBJ2-1 | 13 | TRBV7-6 | . | ASSLGGQAYNEQF
TRBJ2-2 | 12 | TRBV5-4 | . | ASSFNRGTGELF
TRBJ2-2 | 12 | TRBV5-1 | . | ASSLAGGFGELF
TRBJ2-1 | 13 | TRBV28 | TRBD2 | ASSVETSGRNEQF
TRBJ1-2 | 12 | TRBV28 | . | ASSLATSPGGYT
TRBJ2-1 | 11 | TRBV5-1 | TRBD2 | ASSGTRYNEQF
TRBJ2-1 | 13 | TRBV10-2 | TRBD1 | ASSRTGGGNNEQF
TRBJ1-2 | 11 | TRBV7-9 | TRBD1 | ASSLGTGGGYT
TRBJ1-2 | 11 | TRBV18 | . | ATWNGGSYGYT
TRBJ2-1 | 13 | TRBV18 | TRBD2 | ASSSNSGRFNEQF
TRBJ1-5 | 9 | TRBV12-5 | . | ASGLGGPQH
TRBJ2-3 | 13 | TRBV11-2 | TRBD1 | ASSLVGGEADTQY
TRBJ2-5 | 15 | TRBV29-1 | . | SVEVGGRDHLFGTQY
TRBJ2-2 | 12 | TRBV4-2 | . | ASSQGSGPGELF
TRBJ1-4 | 15 | TRBV28 | TRBD1 | ASSPTVQTGYFQKLF
TRBJ2-7 | 14 | TRBV5-8 | TRBD2 | ASSVGTSGSSYEQY
TRBJ1-4 | 13 | TRBV7-9 | TRBD1 | ASSPPGTGNEKLF
TRBJ1-2 | 12 | TRBV9 | . | ASSVWAGNYGYT
TRBJ2-7 | 12 | TRBV28 | . | ASSFYSDSYEQY
TRBJ2-1 | 12 | TRBV6-1 | . | ASTPGLPYNEQF
TRBJ2-1 | 10 | TRBV9 | . | ASSAGSWEQF
TRBJ2-1 | 14 | TRBV5-1 | TRBD2 | ASSFFREGSYNEQF
TRBJ2-1 | 12 | TRBV28 | TRBD2 | ASSFSGTYNEQF
TRBJ2-7 | 10 | TRBV30 | . | AWSESSYEQY
TRBJ1-1 | 11 | TRBV7-8 | TRBD1 | ASSRTGGAESF
TRBJ2-7 | 10 | TRBV27 | . | ATGHGSYEQY
TRBJ2-5 | 10 | TRBV7-2 | . | ASSQGGETQY
TRBJ1-5 | 13 | TRBV7-6 | . | ASSLGAGQNQPQH
TRBJ2-7 | 13 | TRBV19 | TRBD2 | ASSIATSGSYEQY
TRBJ1-1 | 12 | TRBV9 | . | ASSPGPGDTEAF
TRBJ2-2 | 12 | TRBV4-3 | . | ASSQEVGSGELF